One sample yielded the 25 T cell receptor beta chains listed below, sequenced in a study of response to subunit inactivated influenza vaccine. TCRdb ran MiXCR on the RT-PCR reads and lists one entry per CDR3 protein. The data show around 470,000 distinct CDR3 sequences, about 7.2% seen once. The sample was PBMCs from blood, taken less than 30 months after vaccination. The receptors originated from a man in his fifties or sixties who received an inactivated influenza vaccine.

This clonotype was counted at least ten times. The CDR3 reads CASRKGLAGVYNEQFF. The CDR3 DNA reads TGTGCCAGCAGAAAGGGACTAGCGGGGGTTTACAATGAGCAGTTCTTC. The V gene is TRBV12-3 or TRBV12-4, the J gene TRBJ2-1, with 14 bases fitting TRBD2. V lost 6 bases and J lost 4; bases outside the gene matches: 5. The CDR3 spans 16 residues.

This clonotype was detected a few times. The chain is built from TRBV12-3 or TRBV12-4 and TRBJ2-7; a possible D gene is TRBD2 (5 bases). Trimming took 5 bases from V and 6 from J, leaving 17 bases between them. The CDR3 runs 14 residues. The CDR3 DNA reads as TGTGCCAGCAGTACCGCGAGGGCGAATACCGAGCAGTACTTC. Translating gives CASSTARANTEQYF.

This clonotype was counted many times. V gene TRBV7-2 combines with J gene TRBJ2-2; D gene ambiguous. The CDR3 runs to 14 residues. With 1 base removed from V and 4 bases from J, the gap between germline ends came to 7 bases. Germline CDR1 reads SGHTA; CDR2 reads FQGNSA. Here the CDR3 reads CASSLVTSTGELFF. The DNA for the CDR3 is TGTGCCAGCAGCTTAGTCACCAGCACCGGGGAGCTGTTTTTT.

This clonotype was seen many times. The V call is TRBV12-3 or TRBV12-4, the J call TRBJ2-5; TRBD2 is a possible D gene (7 bases). Trimming removed 7 bases at V and 5 bases at J, with 23 bases between. This CDR3 has 16 amino acids. CDR3 sequence (DNA): TGTGCCAGCACCCTACGGTCGTACGGGGGGCCCGAGACCCAGTACTTC. Protein sequence: CASTLRSYGGPETQYF.

This clonotype was seen ten or more times. This chain connects TRBV25-1 to TRBJ2-7; D is uncertain. Germline V CDR1 and CDR2: MGHDK, SYGVNS. V shed 5 bases and J shed 5 bases, with 10 bases lying between them. The CDR3 sequence is 12 residues long. CDR3 sequence reads: CASSYYTNEQYF. The CDR3 nucleotides read TGTGCCAGCAGTTACTACACGAACGAGCAGTACTTC.

V usage is TRBV5-1 and J usage is TRBJ2-5; 8 bases line up with TRBD2. The CDR3 runs to 14 residues. The germline V gene has CDR1 SGHRS and CDR2 YFSETQ. J lost 5 bases, V lost 4 bases, and 7 bases had no gene match. Written as DNA, the CDR3 is TGCGCCAGCAGCGACTTAGCGGGAATGGAGACCCAGTACTTC. Its protein product is CASSDLAGMETQYF.

This clonotype was observed a few times. The rearrangement links TRBV10-3 to TRBJ2-5, with TRBD2 matching over 10 bases. J gave up 5 bases and V 6 bases, and 9 bases lay outside the gene matches. The CDR3 runs to 15 residues. The germline CDR1 and CDR2 sequences are ENHRY and SYGVKD. The CDR3 reads CAIRQSGGAEETQYF. The CDR3 DNA is TGTGCCATCAGGCAAAGCGGGGGGGCCGAGGAGACCCAGTACTTC.

This clonotype appeared many times. The chain is built from TRBV2 and TRBJ1-1, with 8 bases fitting TRBD1. Germline lookup yields CDR1 SNHLY and CDR2 FYNNEI. V lost 10 bases to trimming and J lost 6 bases; unmatched junction nucleotides: 16. The length of the CDR3 is 15 residues. The CDR3 spells CANDRAQGGFAEAFF. For the CDR3, the DNA is TGTGCCAACGACCGGGCACAGGGGGGTTTCGCTGAAGCTTTCTTT.

This clonotype has a handful of counts. The chain combines TRBV6-5 with TRBJ1-4; the match to TRBD1 covers 7 bases. This CDR3 has 15 amino acids. The germline V gene encodes CDR1 MNHEY and CDR2 SVGAGI. J lost 5 bases, V lost 2 bases, and 5 bases had no gene match. CDR3 in DNA: TGTGCCAGCAGTTACCAACCGGGACAGAATGAAAAACTGTTTTTT. Amino acid sequence: CASSYQPGQNEKLFF.

This clonotype was recorded a few times. The chain uses TRBV5-1 and TRBJ2-5, with 8 bases aligning to TRBD2. In germline, CDR1 is SGHRS, CDR2 YFSETQ. V lost 6 bases and J lost 2; bases outside the gene matches: 9. The CDR3 contains 15 residues. The CDR3 sequence is CASKLTGGGQETQYF. The CDR3 DNA is TGCGCCAGCAAGTTGACGGGAGGGGGGCAAGAGACCCAGTACTTC.

This chain uses TRBV5-5 with TRBJ2-7, with a weak D call TRBD1 (6 bases). Germline-derived CDR1 and CDR2 are SGHKS and YYEKEE (reference sequence). Trimming took 1 base from V and 2 from J, leaving 16 bases between them. The CDR3 has 16 residues. The CDR3, as DNA: TGTGCCAGCAGCTTGAGTGGTGGGACATCCCCCTACGAGCAGTACTTC. Amino acid sequence: CASSLSGGTSPYEQYF.

This clonotype was seen only a few times. CDR3 coding DNA: TGTGCCAGCAGTTTAGATCAGACGGACACCTACGAGCAGTACTTC. Protein: CASSLDQTDTYEQYF. This chain links TRBV28 with TRBJ2-7; D might be TRBD1 (5 bases). V was trimmed by 2 bases and J by 2 bases, leaving 13 bases between them. Germline V CDR1 and CDR2: MDHEN, SYDVKM. This CDR3 comprises 15 residues.

The gene calls are TRBV20-1 and TRBJ2-1; D tentatively fits TRBD1 or TRBD2 (6 bases each). CDR1 and CDR2 from the germline V gene are DFQATT and SNEGSKA (reference sequence). Trimming stripped 5 bases from V and 1 base from J, with 21 bases between. This CDR3 has 17 amino acids. CDR3 loop: CSARGGRPAGSYNEQFF. CDR3 nucleotide sequence: TGCAGTGCTCGAGGGGGGCGGCCGGCGGGGTCCTACAATGAGCAGTTCTTC.

V is TRBV7-2 and J is TRBJ1-3; D not certain. The germline CDR1 and CDR2 sequences are SGHTA and FQGNSA. The CDR3 is made up of 16 amino acids. V was cut by 4 bases and J by 0 bases, with 13 bases left in between. The CDR3 DNA reads TGTGCCAGCAGCTCCCCAACACACCTCTCTGGAAACACCATATATTTT. This translates into CASSSPTHLSGNTIYF.

This clonotype was recorded at least ten times. The genes are TRBV5-1 and TRBJ2-5; D is ambiguous. V was shortened by 2 bases and J by 5 bases, with 13 bases between the two germline ends. CDR3 size: 14 residues. Germline values: CDR1 SGHRS, CDR2 YFSETQ. The CDR3 DNA sequence: TGCGCCAGCAGCTTTGGTTCGTCACCCGAGACCCAGTACTTC. The encoded protein is CASSFGSSPETQYF.

Ten or more counts support this clonotype. The chain joins TRBV20-1 to TRBJ1-2; D ambiguous. Trimming took off 5 bases at V and 4 bases at J, with 17 bases between the two ends. The CDR3 covers 14 residues. CDR1 and CDR2 from the germline V gene are DFQATT and SNEGSKA (reference sequence). CDR3 DNA: TGCAGTGCTCCCCCGGATGCGGGAATCTATGGCTACACCTTC. The encoded protein is CSAPPDAGIYGYTF.

The chain couples TRBV20-1 to TRBJ2-1, with TRBD1 matching 7 bases. Germline CDR1 is DFQATT and CDR2 is SNEGSKA (reference sequence). J gave up 6 bases and V 0 bases, and 11 bases lay outside the gene matches. The CDR3 covers 16 residues. The CDR3 DNA sequence: TGCAGTGCTAGAGATGTCAGGGGGTATGCCTTCAATGAGCAGTTCTTC. This encodes CSARDVRGYAFNEQFF.

The sample holds a few counts of this clonotype. The V gene is TRBV9, the J gene TRBJ1-1, with D perhaps TRBD1 (5 bases). CDR1 and CDR2 (germline): SGDLS, YYNGEE. The V gene lost 4 bases and the J gene lost 4 bases, with 14 bases spanning the gap. This CDR3 is built from 14 residues. Here the CDR3 reads CASSPQGRPTEAFF. In nucleotides, the CDR3 is TGTGCCAGCAGCCCCCAGGGTCGTCCCACTGAAGCTTTCTTT.

J is TRBJ2-6 and V is TRBV12-3 or TRBV12-4; 9 nucleotides agree with TRBD1. The trim removed 6 bases at V and 0 bases at J, leaving 12 bases unmatched. The length of the CDR3 is 19 residues. The CDR3 loop reads CASSRTGQGPSSGANVLTF. CDR3 DNA sequence: TGTGCCAGCAGCCGGACTGGACAGGGGCCTTCCTCTGGGGCCAACGTCCTGACTTTC.

The chain employs TRBV29-1 and TRBJ2-3; 7 nucleotides align to TRBD1. The CDR3 is 15 amino acids. Germline CDR1 SQVTM, CDR2 ANQGSEA. V lost 7 bases, J lost 2 bases, and 12 bases stayed unmatched. CDR3 protein: CSAGLGQSPTDTQYF. CDR3 DNA sequence: TGCAGCGCTGGGTTGGGACAGAGTCCCACAGATACGCAGTATTTT.

This clonotype has at least ten counts. The chain links TRBV20-1 to TRBJ2-4; TRBD2 agrees at 7 bases. The V segment lost 3 bases and the J segment 10 bases; nucleotides outside the gene matches: 9. Germline assignment: CDR1 DFQATT and CDR2 SNEGSKA (reference sequence). The CDR3 extends over 13 amino acids. CDR3 sequence: CSARGSGSWIQYF. In DNA form, the CDR3 reads TGCAGTGCTAGGGGTAGCGGGTCATGGATTCAGTACTTC.

J is TRBJ2-1 and V is TRBV29-1, with D unresolved. Germline V gene sequence: CDR1 SQVTM, CDR2 ANQGSEA. Trimming stripped 6 bases from V and 6 bases from J, with 12 bases between. The CDR3 extends over 12 amino acids. CDR3 bases: TGCAGCGTGCTACCGACCTTCAATGAGCAGTTCTTC. Its translation: CSVLPTFNEQFF.

This rearrangement joins TRBV2 to TRBJ2-1; D perhaps matches TRBD2 (6 bases). The germline CDR1 and CDR2 sequences are SNHLY and FYNNEI. The CDR3 is 14 amino acids. V lost 3 bases to trimming and J lost 8 bases, with 14 bases between them. CDR3: CASSEGGVGDEQFF. For the CDR3, the DNA is TGTGCCAGCAGTGAGGGCGGGGTGGGGGATGAGCAGTTCTTC.

V usage is TRBV20-1 and J usage is TRBJ2-4, with 7 bases that match TRBD1. CDR3 size: 13 residues. V shed 5 bases and J 6 bases; nucleotides not matched to a gene: 7. The germline gives CDR1 DFQATT, CDR2 SNEGSKA (reference sequence). As DNA, the CDR3 is TGCAGTGCTCCGACAGGGAACGGAAACATTCAGTACTTC. Translating gives CSAPTGNGNIQYF.

This clonotype was seen many times. The chain recombines TRBV5-1 with TRBJ1-4; TRBD1 aligns across 8 bases. Germline values: CDR1 SGHRS, CDR2 YFSETQ. The J segment lost 3 bases and the V segment lost 4 bases, leaving 5 bases of the junction unmatched. CDR3 length equals 15 residues. In DNA form, the CDR3 reads TGCGCCAGCAGCATAGGACAGGGATCTAATGAAAAACTGTTTTTT. Protein sequence: CASSIGQGSNEKLFF.